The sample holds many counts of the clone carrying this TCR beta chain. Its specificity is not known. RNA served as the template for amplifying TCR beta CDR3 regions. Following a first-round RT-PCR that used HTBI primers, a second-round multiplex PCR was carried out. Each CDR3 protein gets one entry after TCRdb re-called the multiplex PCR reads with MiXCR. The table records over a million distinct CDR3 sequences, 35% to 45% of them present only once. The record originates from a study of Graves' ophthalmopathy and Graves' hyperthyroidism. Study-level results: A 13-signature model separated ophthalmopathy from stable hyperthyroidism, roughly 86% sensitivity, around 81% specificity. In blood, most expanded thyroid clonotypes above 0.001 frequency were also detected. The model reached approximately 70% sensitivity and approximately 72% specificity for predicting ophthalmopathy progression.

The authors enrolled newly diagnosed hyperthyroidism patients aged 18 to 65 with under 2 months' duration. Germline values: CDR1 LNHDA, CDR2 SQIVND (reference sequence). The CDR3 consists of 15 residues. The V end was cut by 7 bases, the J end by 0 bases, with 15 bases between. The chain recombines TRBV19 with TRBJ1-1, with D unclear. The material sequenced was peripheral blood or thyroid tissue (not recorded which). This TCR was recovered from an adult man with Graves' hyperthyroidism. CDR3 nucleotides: TGTGCCAGTAATCATCCGCCTGTAATGAACACTGAAGCTTTCTTT. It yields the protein CASNHPPVMNTEAFF.